The subject of this entry is one TCR beta chain. Its recognized antigen is unknown. Base qualities are not at hand, and no much larger clone is one base apart. From the germline V gene, CDR1 is SGDLS and CDR2 is YYNGEE. From cysteine to phenylalanine, the CDR3 is 14 amino acids long. The sequence is cut down to CDR3 DNA, 42 bases in frame from base 1. V and J lose 0 bases and 2 bases, and a span of 9 bases separates them. The immunoSEQ Assay, a bias-controlled multiplex PCR, was used to amplify TCRbeta CDR3 regions from genomic DNA. In the source study's methods: Within the assay, amplification of reference gene primers was used to estimate how many nucleated cells each sample contained. Sequence reads were collapsed and filtered to measure the absolute abundance of every unique TCRbeta CDR3 rearrangement. For each sample, productive Simpson clonality was calculated as the square root of Simpson's diversity index over productive rearrangements. Entries here come from immuneACCESS through TCRdb and include only in-frame sequences with V and J called. Some clones fail to appear in such tables; in the studies checked, an unresolved V gene covers under half of the shortfall, and the cause of the remainder is unknown. D and trimming come from the DNA, and the V and J calls and clone size come from that table. Recorded for this sample are around 420,000 clones; roughly 90% of them occurred a single time. More than 2% of the sample is in the top ten clones.

The data were taken from a study of blood T cell repertoires in COVID-19 (dated by TCRdb to 2019 to 2021). About the study as a whole: Collaborator samples came from the United States, Italy and Spain and covered acute and convalescent phases of COVID-19. The repertoires were made available in a free public database intended to serve as a resource for research on the immune response to SARS-CoV-2. A de-identified subject ID, COVID-19 status, age in years and sex were almost always included in the sample metadata. Samples came from the ongoing ImmuneRACE study (first 160 participants) plus 1,254 subjects from 6 global collaborators. Where available, HLA class I and class II types were taken from metadata supplied by the sample provider and were not determined by assay-based typing. Deeply sampled blood TCRbeta repertoires from subjects exposed to, actively infected with, or recovered from COVID-19 were included in the dataset. The prospective study material was composed of cDNA or gDNA derived from T cells, B-cell-depleted T cells, or PBMCs. Overall results and qualifications from the work: The quantity of clinical and demographic metadata differed by source and by participant and was supplied without curation.

Enrolling through a virtual design, the prospective study's participants ranged in age from roughly 18 to 95 years and lived across some 23 United States geographic areas. To assign participants to cohorts, the prospective study relied on clinical history that participants themselves reported in a screening survey and a study questionnaire. In the prospective study, whole blood, serum and a nasopharyngeal or oropharyngeal swab were collected from each participant by mobile phlebotomists. Participants in the prospective study had the option to provide additional blood draws and questionnaires over a roughly two-month period. Prospective study blood samples were shipped either frozen or at room temperature before DNA extraction.

The chain was built from TRBV9 and TRBJ2-7; TRBD1 could be the D gene, as 5 bases match. This sequence originates from a middle-aged woman with acute COVID-19. The specimen sequenced was PBMCs or T cells enriched from blood (not recorded which). The bases read TGTGCCAGCAGCGTAGTCCCAGGGACCTACGAGCAGTACTTC. Translation gives CASSVVPGTYEQYF.